A single sample gave rise to the 12 T cell receptor beta chains below, sequenced in a study of blood T cell repertoires in COVID-19. Assay: immunoSEQ multiplex PCR; the TCRdb copy retains only in-frame clones and omits some. This sample has roughly 700,000 clones, with 85% to 90% found just once. The sample comprised peripheral blood. All receptors come from a woman aged 18-29 years with acute or convalescent COVID-19.

The gene calls are TRBV2 and TRBJ1-1; D may be TRBD1 (5 bases). The CDR3 has 15 amino acids. Germline V CDR1 and CDR2: SNHLY, FYNNEI. With 3 bases removed from V and 3 bases from J, the gap between germline ends came to 14 bases. The CDR3 loop reads CASSDGPGRDTEAFF. Written as DNA, the CDR3 is TGTGCCAGCAGTGACGGGCCAGGGAGGGACACTGAAGCTTTCTTT.

The chain employs TRBV29-1 and TRBJ1-4, with TRBD1 matching 7 bases. Per the germline V gene, CDR1 is SQVTM and CDR2 is ANQGSEA. Losses at the gene ends were 6 bases for V and 5 bases for J; bases not matched to a gene: 6. CDR3 length equals 13 residues. CDR3 coding DNA: TGCAGCGTACGGACAGGATTCAATGAAAAACTGTTTTTT. Protein: CSVRTGFNEKLFF.

This clone turned up a few times. J is TRBJ2-2 and V is TRBV18; D not resolved. V dropped 2 bases and J dropped 1 base, with 5 bases sitting between them. The germline gives CDR1 KGHSH, CDR2 LQKENI. The length of the CDR3 is 14 residues. CDR3 region: CASSPSGNTGELFF. The CDR3 DNA is TGTGCCAGCTCACCATCGGGGAACACCGGGGAGCTGTTTTTT.

This clone appeared a single time. V is TRBV9 and J is TRBJ2-1; D is possibly TRBD1 (6 bases). The CDR3 has 14 amino acids. Germline values: CDR1 SGDLS, CDR2 YYNGEE. V lost 3 bases and J lost 4, with 11 bases in between. CDR3 region: CASSAYGQYNEQFF. The CDR3, as DNA: TGTGCCAGCAGCGCATACGGACAGTACAATGAGCAGTTCTTC.

The rearrangement joins TRBV19 to TRBJ1-2; 7 nucleotides agree with TRBD1. Germline-derived CDR1 and CDR2 are LNHDA and SQIVND (reference sequence). The CDR3 extends over 12 amino acids. Losses at the gene ends were 9 bases for V and 8 bases for J; bases not matched to a gene: 9. The chain's CDR3 is CASQTGSGGYTF. The CDR3 DNA sequence: TGTGCCAGCCAGACAGGGTCAGGGGGCTACACCTTC.

The V gene is TRBV12-3 or TRBV12-4, the J gene TRBJ2-1; 7 bases line up with TRBD1. This CDR3 is 13 amino acids long. Unmatched junction bases numbered 4, after V lost 3 bases and J lost 8 bases. In DNA, the CDR3 is TGTGCCAGCAGTTTCAAGGGACAGTATGAGCAGTTCTTC. This sequence encodes CASSFKGQYEQFF.

The chain uses TRBV7-2 and TRBJ2-1, with 8 nucleotides matching TRBD1. The CDR3 contains 16 residues. V gave up 5 bases and J gave up 4 bases; unmatched junction bases: 10. In germline, CDR1 is SGHTA, CDR2 FQGNSA. In DNA, the CDR3 is TGTGCCAGCAGCGACCCCGGGACAGGCCGATACAATGAGCAGTTCTTC. Its translation: CASSDPGTGRYNEQFF.

V gene TRBV5-6 combines with J gene TRBJ1-5, with D possibly being TRBD1 (5 bases). The V gene lost 4 bases and the J gene lost 4 bases, with 18 bases spanning the gap. The V gene's germline CDR1 is SGHDT and CDR2 YYEEEE. The CDR3 totals 16 residues. This CDR3 is CASSLRLRDGNQPQHF. Written as DNA, the CDR3 is TGTGCCAGCAGCCTTCGGCTCAGGGATGGGAATCAGCCCCAGCATTTT. Together with reference TRBV5-6 and TRBJ1-5, the CDR3 gives the full variable domain: DAGVTQSPTHLIKTRGQQVTLRCSPKSGHDTVSWYQQALGQGPQFIFQYYEEEERQRGNFPDRFSGHQFPNYSSELNVNALLLGDSALYLCASSLRLRDGNQPQHFGDGTRLSIL.

The V and J genes are TRBV27 and TRBJ1-1, with 8 bases that match TRBD1. The J segment lost 8 bases and the V segment lost 3 bases, leaving 20 bases of the junction unmatched. The CDR3 length is 18 residues. Germline-derived CDR1 and CDR2 are MNHEY and SMNVEV (reference sequence). In nucleotides, the CDR3 is TGTGCCAGCAGTTTTAATACTCGGTCGGGACAGGCCCTTGGGGAAGCTTTCTTT. Encoded protein: CASSFNTRSGQALGEAFF.

This chain joins TRBV19 and TRBJ1-1; possible D gene TRBD1, 6 bases. Trimming cost V 7 bases and J 5 bases, with 14 bases left between them. The CDR3 extends over 13 amino acids. Germline CDR1 is LNHDA and CDR2 is SQIVND (reference sequence). This chain's CDR3 is CASITTGGTEAFF. CDR3 bases: TGTGCCAGTATAACGACAGGTGGGACTGAAGCTTTCTTT.

The chain carries TRBV11-2 and TRBJ2-3; 7 bases are a match to TRBD2. The CDR3 spans 15 residues. V shed 5 bases, J shed 6 bases, and the junction held 11 bases outside the gene matches. CDR1 is SGHAT, CDR2 FQNNGV, per germline. This CDR3 is CASSPFAGEGDTQYF. The CDR3 DNA is TGTGCCAGCAGCCCCTTTGCGGGGGAAGGGGATACGCAGTATTTT. Looking up the rest from reference TRBV11-2 and TRBJ2-3 gives the full variable domain: EAGVAQSPRYKIIEKRQSVAFWCNPISGHATLYWYQQILGQGPKLLIQFQNNGVVDDSQLPKDRFSAERLKGVDSTLKIQPAKLEDSAVYLCASSPFAGEGDTQYFGPGTRLTVL.

The rearrangement joins TRBV6-4 to TRBJ2-3; tentative D call: TRBD2 (6 bases). The CDR3 length is 16 residues. Germline V CDR1 and CDR2: MRHNA, SNTAGT. V was trimmed by 2 bases and J by 2 bases, leaving 14 bases between them. For the CDR3, the DNA is TGTGCCAGCAGTGACACTCCGGGACTTTCCACAGATACGCAGTATTTT. This codes for CASSDTPGLSTDTQYF.